The 24 T cell receptor beta chains listed next were all sequenced from one sample in a study of tumor T cells in aggressive B-cell lymphoma (dated 2017 in TCRdb). The library was made by the immunoSEQ multiplex PCR assay. TCRdb obtained this table from immuneACCESS and retained in-frame rearrangements with V and J assigned. These tables miss some clones; where compared with another copy, unresolved V genes account for less than half of the shortfall, and the remainder is unexplained. Counted in this sample were 2,500 to 3,000 clones; roughly nine tenths of them appeared once. The ten most abundant clones make up about 5% of the sample. Material for sequencing was tumor tissue. Every receptor here comes from an adult with diffuse large B cell lymphoma.

The chain links TRBV6-5 to TRBJ2-5; 11 bases match TRBD2. CDR1 is MNHEY, CDR2 SVGAGI, per germline. Losses at the gene ends were 5 bases for V and 3 bases for J; bases not matched to a gene: 5. The CDR3 contains 15 residues. The CDR3: CASSRRLAGKETQYF. CDR3 coding DNA: TGTGCCAGCAGTCGCCGACTAGCGGGAAAAGAGACCCAGTACTTC.

The chain uses TRBV11-2 and TRBJ1-5; no clear D. The V gene's germline CDR1 is SGHAT and CDR2 FQNNGV. The CDR3 contains 14 residues. V lost 1 base to trimming and J lost 4 bases, with 8 bases between them. CDR3 nucleotide sequence: TGTGCCAGCAGCTTAGGGCCTTATAATCAGCCCCAGCATTTT. Translated, it gives CASSLGPYNQPQHF.

The rearrangement joins TRBV4-2 to TRBJ2-5; no firm D call. The germline V gene encodes CDR1 LGHNA and CDR2 YNFKEQ. The CDR3 has 15 residues. Trimming pared 0 bases from V and 1 base from J, leaving 9 bases between. The chain's CDR3 is CASSQDIGVQETQYF. CDR3 DNA sequence: TGTGCCAGCAGCCAAGATATAGGAGTCCAAGAGACCCAGTACTTC.

This clone has only a few counts. The V call is TRBV28, the J call TRBJ1-3, with TRBD1 matching over 11 bases. J gave up 7 bases and V 7 bases, and 6 bases lay outside the gene matches. This CDR3 spans 14 amino acids. The germline gives CDR1 MDHEN, CDR2 SYDVKM. The DNA for the CDR3 is TGTGCCAGCAACGGTGGACAGGGGGCGAACACCATATATTTT. It yields the protein CASNGGQGANTIYF.

The V and J genes are TRBV7-9 and TRBJ1-3, with 8 bases matching TRBD1. The CDR3 extends over 15 amino acids. The V segment lost 5 bases and the J segment 4 bases; nucleotides outside the gene matches: 7. Germline V gene sequence: CDR1 SEHNR, CDR2 FQNEAQ (reference sequence). The CDR3 bases are TGTGCCAGCAGCGCGACAGGGGATTCCGGAAACACCATATATTTT. Its translation: CASSATGDSGNTIYF.

The chain is built from TRBV19 and TRBJ2-1; D is unclear. Deletions cut 3 bases from V and 10 bases from J, with 7 bases between. CDR1 and CDR2 (germline): LNHDA, SQIVND (reference sequence). CDR3 length: 11 residues. The CDR3 here is CASSISKEQFF. The CDR3 region has the DNA TGTGCCAGTAGTATTAGTAAGGAGCAGTTCTTC.

The rearrangement joins TRBV2 to TRBJ1-5; tentatively, D is TRBD1 (5 bases). The CDR3 length is 14 residues. Trimming took off 4 bases at V and 6 bases at J, with 13 bases between the two ends. Germline V gene data show CDR1 as SNHLY and CDR2 as FYNNEI. The chain's CDR3 is CASSADRGRQPQHF. CDR3 DNA: TGTGCCAGCAGTGCCGACAGAGGCCGTCAGCCCCAGCATTTT. Together with reference TRBV2 and TRBJ1-5, the CDR3 gives the full variable domain: EPEVTQTPSHQVTQMGQEVILRCVPISNHLYFYWYRQILGQKVEFLVSFYNNEISEKSEIFDDQFSVERPDGSNFTLKIRSTKLEDSAMYFCASSADRGRQPQHFGDGTRLSIL.

The chain couples TRBV7-2 to TRBJ1-3, with 9 bases that match TRBD1. The CDR3 extends over 16 amino acids. The germline V gene has CDR1 SGHTA and CDR2 FQGNSA. The ends lost 4 bases at V and 3 bases at J; junction bases unmatched: 7. The CDR3 region is CASSSGTGSDGNTIYF. In DNA form, the CDR3 reads TGTGCCAGCAGCTCGGGGACAGGGAGTGATGGAAACACCATATATTTT.

The chain combines TRBV15 with TRBJ2-3, with no clear D. The CDR3 contains 11 residues. Germline V CDR1 and CDR2: LNHNV, YYDKDF (reference sequence). V lost 3 bases to trimming and J lost 6 bases, with 4 bases between them. The CDR3, as DNA: TGTGCCACCAGCAGCAGGGATACGCAGTATTTT. It codes for CATSSRDTQYF.

The chain uses TRBV18 and TRBJ1-1, with 7 nucleotides matching TRBD1. Per germline, CDR1 KGHSH and CDR2 LQKENI. V dropped 4 bases and J dropped 2; count of bases not matched to a gene: 7. The CDR3 sequence is 15 residues long. The CDR3 reads CASSLSTGINTEAFF. The CDR3 region has the DNA TGTGCCAGCTCACTCTCGACAGGGATTAACACTGAAGCTTTCTTT.

V is TRBV15 and J is TRBJ2-1; the match to TRBD2 covers 13 bases. The CDR3 loop spans 13 amino acids. CDR1 is LNHNV and CDR2 is YYDKDF in the germline V gene (reference sequence). The trim removed 9 bases at V and 7 bases at J, leaving 3 bases unmatched. CDR3 sequence (DNA): TGTGCCACGGAGGGACTAGCGGGGAATGAGCAGTTCTTC. Protein sequence: CATEGLAGNEQFF.

The chain uses TRBV4-2 and TRBJ2-7, with a tentative D call TRBD2 (5 bases). This CDR3 is built from 14 residues. Per the germline V gene, CDR1 is LGHNA and CDR2 is YNFKEQ. V shed 4 bases and J shed 2 bases, with 12 bases lying between them. The CDR3 reads CASSLRIGTYEQYF. CDR3 nucleotide sequence: TGTGCCAGCAGCCTTAGAATCGGGACCTACGAGCAGTACTTC.

The chain uses TRBV7-3 and TRBJ1-1; perhaps TRBD1 as D (6 bases). Germline CDR1 is SGHTA and CDR2 is FQGTGA. V dropped 8 bases and J dropped 4 bases, with 14 bases sitting between them. CDR3 length: 13 amino acids. The CDR3 DNA sequence: TGTGCCAGCCGGGGGGGCGGCGGCACTGAAGCTTTCTTT. Translation gives CASRGGGGTEAFF.

The gene calls are TRBV18 and TRBJ1-5; the match to TRBD1 covers 9 bases. Germline assignment: CDR1 KGHSH and CDR2 LQKENI. With V trimmed by 8 bases and J by 0 bases, 5 bases remained unmatched. This CDR3 has 15 amino acids. The CDR3 coding sequence is TGTGCCAGCCGAACAGGGGGCATTAGCAATCAGCCCCAGCATTTT. Protein sequence: CASRTGGISNQPQHF.

The rearrangement joins TRBV6-5 to TRBJ2-1; 12 positions match TRBD2. V lost 5 bases to trimming and J lost 4 bases; unmatched junction nucleotides: 3. CDR3 length equals 15 residues. Looked up from germline, CDR1 is MNHEY and CDR2 is SVGAGI. In nucleotides, the CDR3 is TGTGCCAGCAGTAACGGACTAGCGGGATACAATGAGCAGTTCTTC. Protein product: CASSNGLAGYNEQFF.

The CDR3 nucleotides are TGTGCCAGCTCCCGCGGGGACAATGAGCAGTTCTTC. It encodes CASSRGDNEQFF. V is TRBV5-4 and J is TRBJ2-1; possible D gene TRBD2, 6 bases. Germline V gene lookup returns CDR1 SGHNT and CDR2 YYREEE (reference sequence). The V gene lost 7 bases and the J gene lost 5 bases, with 10 bases spanning the gap. The CDR3 covers 12 residues.

The V gene is TRBV7-9, the J gene TRBJ1-5, with unresolved D. This CDR3 has 15 residues. Germline values: CDR1 SEHNR, CDR2 FQNEAQ (reference sequence). The V end lost 5 bases, the J end lost 5 bases, and 16 bases lay between the germline ends. The CDR3: CASSRGRARDQPQHF. Written as DNA, the CDR3 is TGTGCCAGCAGCCGCGGGAGGGCTAGGGATCAGCCCCAGCATTTT. Full variable domain (missing parts from reference TRBV7-9 and TRBJ1-5): DTGVSQNPRHKITKRGQNVTFRCDPISEHNRLYWYRQTLGQGPEFLTYFQNEAQLEKSRLLSDRFSAERPKGSFSTLEIQRTEQGDSAMYLCASSRGRARDQPQHFGDGTRLSIL.

This sequence joins TRBV15 and TRBJ2-1; 10 bases are a match to TRBD1. Germline V gene lookup returns CDR1 LNHNV and CDR2 YYDKDF (reference sequence). Trimming took 8 bases from V and 10 from J; bases not matched to a gene: 8. This CDR3 is built from 13 residues. CDR3 in DNA: TGTGCCACCGATTCGACAGGGGGCGGCGAGCAGTTCTTC. It yields the protein CATDSTGGGEQFF.

The chain joins TRBV7-9 to TRBJ2-7; a possible D gene is TRBD1 (6 bases). Germline V lookup: CDR1 SEHNR, CDR2 FQNEAQ (reference sequence). The CDR3 consists of 14 residues. The germline V and J ends were trimmed by 5 bases and 2 bases, with 13 bases remaining between them. The CDR3 loop reads CASSPENRAYEQYV. CDR3 nucleotide sequence: TGTGCCAGCAGCCCCGAAAACAGGGCCTACGAGCAGTACGTC.

The genes are TRBV19 and TRBJ1-6, with 9 bases matching TRBD1. The junction had 3 bases not matched to a gene; V was cut back by 9 bases and J by 6 bases. Germline V lookup: CDR1 LNHDA, CDR2 SQIVND (reference sequence). The CDR3 is 13 residues long. CDR3 region: CASSDRGNSPLHF. CDR3 nucleotides: TGTGCCAGCTCGGACAGGGGTAATTCACCCCTCCACTTT. Full variable domain (missing parts from reference TRBV19 and TRBJ1-6): DGGITQSPKYLFRKEGQNVTLSCEQNLNHDAMYWYRQDPGQGLRLIYYSQIVNDFQKGDIAEGYSVSREKKESFPLTVTSAQKNPTAFYLCASSDRGNSPLHFGNGTRLTVT.

CDR3 protein: CASSSSGARETQYF. The CDR3 DNA reads TGTGCCAGCAGCTCTAGTGGGGCACGAGAGACCCAGTACTTC. This chain connects TRBV7-9 to TRBJ2-5; tentative D call: TRBD1 (5 bases). Trimming shortened V by 4 bases and J by 4 bases, and 13 bases separated the two germline ends. CDR1 and CDR2 (germline): SEHNR, FQNEAQ (reference sequence). There are 14 residues in the CDR3.

This rearrangement joins TRBV4-3 to TRBJ1-1, with D possibly matching TRBD1 (5 bases). The germline gives CDR1 LGHNA, CDR2 YSLEER. The V end lost 1 base, the J end lost 5 bases, and 11 bases lay between the germline ends. The CDR3 has 14 residues. CDR3 residues: CASSQGIRVTEAFF. The CDR3 coding sequence is TGCGCCAGCAGCCAAGGTATCAGGGTTACTGAAGCTTTCTTT.

The rearrangement joins TRBV27 to TRBJ1-1; 7 nucleotides line up with TRBD1. Germline CDR1 and CDR2: MNHEY and SMNVEV (reference sequence). Trimming took 7 bases from V and 0 from J; bases not matched to a gene: 11. The CDR3 has 16 residues. The CDR3 region has the DNA TGTGCCAGCAAACCAGCAGGGGGTCTTTTGAACACTGAAGCTTTCTTT. Its protein product is CASKPAGGLLNTEAFF.

The chain carries TRBV14 and TRBJ1-1; 11 bases are shared with TRBD1. CDR1 and CDR2 (germline): SGHDN, FVKESK. Trimming at V came to 4 bases and at J to 2 bases, leaving 9 bases not matched to a gene. The CDR3 runs 17 residues. CDR3 bases: TGTGCCAGCAGCCCCCTAACCGGGACAGGGGGTAACACTGAAGCTTTCTTT. Translation: CASSPLTGTGGNTEAFF. Together with reference TRBV14 and TRBJ1-1, the CDR3 gives the full variable domain: EAGVTQFPSHSVIEKGQTVTLRCDPISGHDNLYWYRRVMGKEIKFLLHFVKESKQDESGMPNNRFLAERTGGTYSTLKVQPAELEDSGVYFCASSPLTGTGGNTEAFFGQGTRLTVV.